This T cell receptor (beta chain) was captured in a study of cytomegalovirus exposure and HLA in healthy donors (dated by TCRdb to 2017 to 2019). Broadly, across the study: In an earlier analysis of approximately 640 of the donors, 276 Gb of sequence data and some 120 million unique TCR beta sequences from about 190 million T cells were reported. An early release that covered fewer than 750 HLA-typed donors contained approximately 300 gigabases of sequencing data and 70 million to 100 million unique TCR sequences. Of the roughly 390 genotyped donors, 65% to 90% were placed in the genetic ancestry cluster associated with self-reported Caucasian donors. The aim of the study was to test whether cataloging public T cell receptors could identify signatures of past pathogen exposure. Using immunosequencing, the study profiled T cell repertoires from 550 to 750 subjects and related those repertoires to cytomegalovirus serostatus. Along with the approximately 700-subject first cohort, a separate validation cohort of 120 different subjects was used. High-throughput TCR immunosequencing, statistical association of individual TCRs with disease status, and machine learning were combined to predict cytomegalovirus infection status. In a later analysis, previously published TCR beta repertoires from 666 donors were re-analyzed and high-resolution HLA genotyping was added so that TCR occurrence patterns could be studied. The later analysis used no new phenotypic data to find candidate immune exposures, relying instead on TCR beta sequences and their occurrence across donors. In an earlier analysis of several hundred of the donors, high-throughput TCR beta sequencing was used to judge whether each TCR beta V gene segment behaved as functional or pseudogenic. Donor age, sex, ethnicity and CMV serostatus were compiled alongside the repertoire data. A later genetic analysis used genome-wide SNP genotypes for about 60% of the roughly 670 donors, treating that subset as a discovery cohort. All discovery cohort repertoires had been generated using a single sequencing platform. Class I and class II HLA loci were covered by the typing at four-digit resolution. Typing coverage varied by locus: roughly 620-640 donors for A, B, C, DRB1 and DQB1; 522 for DQA1; 606 for DPA1; under 490 for DPB1. Roughly five DR-DQ haplotypes were handled as single units for association and clustering because linkage in the cohort was strong. Among a few hundred genotyped donors of the cohort, an average of approximately 240,000 unique TCR beta nucleotide sequences were sequenced per donor, around 20% of them non-productive.

The library was obtained by the immunoSEQ multiplex PCR assay. The multiplex PCR relied on a mix of 60 forward primers for TCR Vbeta segments and 13 reverse primers for TCR Jbeta segments. A multiplex PCR assay on genomic DNA amplified the CDR3 region of rearranged TCR beta genes. The amplified TCR beta libraries were sequenced on the Illumina HiSeq System as 87-base-pair reads. Processing in the source paper ran as follows. A later analysis counted some 80 million unique TCR beta chains across the 690 or so repertoires, and 9.5 million to 11 million of these chains were shared by at least two donors. To remove PCR and sequencing errors, raw reads were error-corrected and collapsed into unique sequences using a nearest-neighbor algorithm that merged closely related sequences. V, D and J gene segments were assigned by aligning CDR3 sequences to IMGT reference sequences. For a sequence to be retained, a match of at least six nucleotides was required to both a V gene segment and a J gene segment. A rearrangement was called productive if the CDR3 had no stop codons and remained in frame with V and J, and every other rearrangement was called non-productive. CDR3 was defined according to IMGT convention as the region running from the second conserved V-encoded cysteine to the conserved J-encoded phenylalanine. Sequences without an unambiguous match to a single V gene segment were excluded from the earlier analysis of about 600 of the donors. In an earlier analysis of a few hundred of the donors, V segments were called functional above 56.7% productive rearrangements and were called segregating when the between-donor standard deviation exceeded 5%. A statistical classification framework was built for diagnosing cytomegalovirus status from the catalog of TCR beta chain sequences. In a later analysis, TCR nucleotide sequences were compared against IMGT/GENE-DB human TR gene sequences so that V and J genes could be assigned. Using the TCRdist pipeline, a later analysis assigned CDR3 sequences along with most-parsimonious VDJ recombination scenarios. In a later analysis, each TCR beta chain was defined by its CDR3 amino acid sequence together with its V-gene family, and reads without a unique V-gene family were excluded. In a later analysis, fewer than 600 highly shared, low-generation-probability nucleotide sequences were removed to address suspected cross-contamination and a sequencing artifact. In a later analysis, a clonal expansion index was calculated for each public chain from normalized within-repertoire ranks of inferred template counts. A later analysis computed generation probabilities with a VDJ recombination model fitted to out-of-frame rearrangements, and checked the results against IGoR. Hypergeometric tests were used in a later analysis to score TCR-TCR, TCR-HLA and TCR-CMV co-occurrence, with a repertoire-size bias correction applied to the TCR pairs. In a later analysis, false discovery rates were estimated by permuting HLA or CMV assignments 20 times. In a later analysis, co-occurring TCRs were grouped using DBSCAN, and TCRdist sequence similarity was added for clustering within HLA-allele-positive subsets. Repertoires with fewer than 30,000 or more than 120,000 public chains, plus five repertoires with anomalous nucleotide sharing, were excluded from co-occurrence clustering. Entries here come from immuneACCESS through TCRdb and include only in-frame sequences with V and J called. Some clones fail to appear in such tables; in the studies checked, an unresolved V gene covers under half of the shortfall, and the cause of the remainder is unknown. The DNA was the basis for D and trimming; V, J and clone size are from that table. The sample table shows about 200,000 clones, and about 77% are seen once. In total, the top ten clones hold nearly 3% of the sample.

The cohort consisted of 600 to 750 healthy bone marrow donors. At the time of sampling, every cohort member was nominally healthy, though immune exposures that went unrecorded were likely present. The donor tested CMV seronegative, placing the donor among the 350 to 400 seronegative members of the cohort. Every donor gave a peripheral blood sample, and the peripheral blood mononuclear cells from that sample were used for TCR beta sequencing. Genomic DNA extraction from the blood cell samples was performed with the Qiagen DNeasy Blood Extraction Kit. With respect to this clone: Its antigen remains unidentified. No much larger clone exists at a distance of one base, and base qualities are not known.

Study-wide findings and limitations: When HLA alleles, especially DR and DQ, strongly co-occurred, TCR associations were difficult to assign to individual alleles. The presence/absence analyses assumed that sequencing depth was roughly uniform across donors, and that assumption may not be true. A later analysis found that TCR association rates varied across HLA loci, with DRB1 alleles showing the most associated TCRs and HLA-C alleles the fewest. The only immune exposure information available for the cohort was CMV serostatus. The study gave a list of roughly 150 TCR beta chains associated with cytomegalovirus. Broadly in line with IMGT annotations, most TCR beta V segments showed up in productive rearrangements about 87% or about 30% of the time in an earlier analysis of a few hundred of the donors. In a later analysis, HLA-associated TCR beta chains showed more clonal expansion and lower generation probabilities than non-associated chains that were equally common. Most TCR sequences were observed very rarely across donors, whereas some public TCRs were present in many individuals. According to the authors, the approach could potentially be generalized to other disease states and immunological phenotypes. This cohort had only TCR beta chains sequenced, and the lack of alpha or paired-chain data limited which features could be detected. A later analysis found that most CMV-associated TCR beta chains appeared HLA-restricted, with HLA associations seemingly driven largely by CMV exposure. A later genetic analysis associated a missense DCLRE1C variant with V-gene and J-gene trimming of TCR beta chains, and an independent cohort replicated the association. Some IMGT-functional V segments, including TRBV6-2 and TRBV6-3, could not be told apart with the 87-base-pair reads, so those segments were excluded. A later genetic analysis reported fewer N-insertions in productive TCRs among donors in an Asian-associated ancestry cluster than the approximately 700-donor mean. Because some donors lacked HLA typing at each locus, the association tests relied only on the typed subset. The classifier was reported to diagnose cytomegalovirus status with high specificity and sensitivity in both the original cohort and the validation cohort. At a false discovery rate of 0.05, a later analysis linked 16,000 or so TCR beta sequences to specific HLA alleles. Linkage disequilibrium might explain the correlated functional status among segregating V segments, but an unknown experimental factor could not be excluded. A later analysis reported that several top co-occurrence clusters appeared linked to parvovirus B19, influenza, CMV and Epstein-Barr virus. A further reported finding was that TCR beta sequences accurately predicted the HLA-A and HLA-B alleles for most subjects in the first cohort. Some 15 rarely observed V segments, including chromosome 9 orphons, were excluded from the earlier analysis of a few hundred of the donors because counts were too low. A few of the identified cytomegalovirus-associated TCR beta chains were confirmed in vitro to be specific for cytomegalovirus antigens. A group of highly shared sequence variants was considered likely to be a technical artifact of the sequencing pipeline.

Measured from the cysteine to the phenylalanine, the CDR3 is 14 residues long. Only the CDR3 part of the read is kept: 42 bases, read in frame from the first base. The V and J ends are trimmed by 8 bases and 2 bases, leaving 16 bases between them. CDR1 MDHEN and CDR2 SYDVKM were looked up in the germline V gene. The sequence joins TRBV28 to TRBJ2-7; TRBD2 is possibly the D segment (6 matching bases). The sample consisted of PBMCs. The clonotype originates from a woman aged 25 to 39 in good health and CMV-seronegative. The CDR3 sequence is CASYTPSEAYEQYF. At the DNA level, the sequence is TGTGCCAGCTACACACCTAGCGAGGCCTACGAGCAGTACTTC.